This T cell receptor beta chain was recorded in a study of OX40 agonist ivuxolimab in advanced cancers. As for this clone: Its antigen is currently unknown.

Repertoires were generated with immunoSEQ multiplex PCR, while TCRdb's copy carries only in-frame clones and drops some. The sample comprises about 59,000 clones, 87% of which are singletons, and about 0.41% rests with the top ten. Broader study findings: Still undetermined is the antigen specificity of the expanded peripheral T cells.

Sequencing was performed on CD4+ or CD8+ T cells sorted from blood, taken in a trial of the OX40 agonist ivuxolimab. The TCR was taken from an adult with an advanced solid tumor such as melanoma, head and neck, liver or kidney cancer.

For the CDR3, the DNA is TGCGCCAGCAGCTTGGGGGACTATCAAAATACGCAGTATTTT. It translates to CASSLGDYQNTQYF. V is TRBV5-1 and J is TRBJ2-3; 7 bases are a match to TRBD2. CDR1 SGHRS and CDR2 YFSETQ come from the germline V gene. CDR3 length: 14 residues. V was clipped by 0 bases and J by 7 bases; unmatched bases: 5.